This TCR beta chain was recorded in a study of Ad26.COV2.S vaccination and SARS-CoV-2 variants. Study summary: Donor allocation was to the COV1001 Ad26.COV2.S trial arm. Ad26.COV2.S given intramuscularly, once or twice 56 days apart. Findings and limits, study-wide: Placebo recipients showed lower spike-specific TCR breadth than vaccinees.

The V end lost 1 base, the J end lost 1 base, and 8 bases lay between the germline ends. Germline loops: CDR1 SGHTA, CDR2 FQGNSA. This CDR3 region has 15 residues. This clone was seen just once. Its antigen is not known. Treatment denoted: some 20 received Ad26.COV2.S at low or high dose, single or two shots; 5 received placebo; per-sample allocation not given. On day 63 after the first injection, vaccine and placebo recipients gave samples. Libraries were prepared by immunoSEQ multiplex PCR; TCRdb keeps only in-frame clonotypes and omits some of them. The sample has about half a million clones; 70% to 90% are singletons.

This specimen consisted of peripheral blood, obtained in a trial of Ad26.COV2.S vaccine versus placebo. The chain links TRBV7-2 to TRBJ1-3, with D unresolved. The source is a person aged 18-65 years who received the Ad26.COV2.S COVID-19 vaccine or a placebo. The CDR3 region is CASSLGVPSGNTIYF. CDR3 DNA sequence: TGTGCCAGCAGCTTAGGGGTCCCTTCTGGAAACACCATATATTTT.